What follows are 16 T cell receptor beta chains derived from one specimen sequenced in a study of cytomegalovirus exposure and HLA in healthy donors. Primers included in the PCR were 60 Vbeta and 13 Jbeta primers. Using immunoSEQ multiplex PCR, the repertoire was profiled, and TCRdb retains in-frame clones only, with some absent. There are 100,000 to 150,000 clones in the sample; roughly three quarters occur only once, and 0.94% lies in the top ten. Sequencing was carried out using PBMCs. These receptors were collected from an older woman in good health and CMV-seronegative.

The CDR3 loop is CSVPSGTGQETQYF. The CDR3 region has the DNA TGCAGCGTCCCGTCAGGGACAGGGCAAGAGACCCAGTACTTC. The rearrangement uses TRBV29-1 and TRBJ2-5; 9 positions match TRBD1. Germline CDR1 and CDR2: SQVTM and ANQGSEA. The CDR3 loop spans 14 amino acids. V gave up 6 bases and J gave up 2 bases; unmatched junction bases: 7.

DNA for the CDR3: TGTGCCAGCAGCCCGGGACTAGCGAGGGAGACCCAGTACTTC. Residues: CASSPGLARETQYF. This chain joins TRBV6-5 and TRBJ2-5; 10 bases are a match to TRBD2. The CDR3 length is 14 residues. Germline trimming cut 6 bases from V and 5 bases from J; bases unmatched to any gene: 6. Germline CDR1 MNHEY, CDR2 SVGAGI.

The chain uses TRBV19 and TRBJ1-3; D gene unclear. V was trimmed by 3 bases and J by 0 bases, leaving 12 bases between them. Germline loops: CDR1 LNHDA, CDR2 SQIVND (reference sequence). The CDR3 length is 16 residues. CDR3 bases: TGTGCCAGTAGTATCATGGGAGTAAGCTCTGGAAACACCATATATTTT. It yields the protein CASSIMGVSSGNTIYF.

The rearrangement uses TRBV19 and TRBJ2-1; D might be TRBD2 (6 bases). The V end was cut by 3 bases, the J end by 6 bases, with 15 bases between. CDR1 is LNHDA and CDR2 is SQIVND in the germline V gene (reference sequence). The CDR3 is made up of 15 amino acids. DNA for the CDR3: TGTGCCAGTAGTATGTTGGCGGGAAGGTTCAATGAGCAGTTCTTC. Translated: CASSMLAGRFNEQFF.

The CDR3 DNA is TGTGCCAGCAGTTTACCCAAGAGCTCTGGAAACACCATATATTTT. It encodes CASSLPKSSGNTIYF. This sequence joins TRBV28 and TRBJ1-3, with D unclear. This CDR3 comprises 15 residues. Germline CDR1 reads MDHEN; CDR2 reads SYDVKM. The germline V and J ends were trimmed by 2 bases and 0 bases, with 8 bases remaining between them.

This clone was observed a few times. J is TRBJ2-2 and V is TRBV18; D not certain. V lost 2 bases to trimming and J lost 5 bases, with 9 bases between them. The length of the CDR3 is 14 residues. Germline V gene data show CDR1 as KGHSH and CDR2 as LQKENI. CDR3 amino acids: CASSPRQATGELFF. The CDR3 nucleotides read TGTGCCAGCTCACCAAGGCAGGCAACCGGGGAGCTGTTTTTT.

The chain couples TRBV19 to TRBJ2-3; TRBD1 is a possible D gene (6 bases). CDR3 length: 17 amino acids. V lost 3 bases and J 0 bases, leaving 16 bases between the germline ends. The germline V gene encodes CDR1 LNHDA and CDR2 SQIVND (reference sequence). The CDR3 protein is CASSMGLGGTSTDTQYF. CDR3 bases: TGTGCCAGTAGTATGGGGCTAGGGGGTACTAGCACAGATACGCAGTATTTT.

The chain combines TRBV29-1 with TRBJ2-4; 10 nucleotides match TRBD2. Germline V gene sequence: CDR1 SQVTM, CDR2 ANQGSEA. The CDR3 sequence is 15 residues long. The V segment lost 6 bases and the J segment 9 bases; nucleotides outside the gene matches: 14. CDR3 nucleotides: TGCAGCGTGCTAGCGGGAGATCCAAGGGTGGGCATTCAGTACTTC. It specifies CSVLAGDPRVGIQYF.

The V call is TRBV7-9, the J call TRBJ2-5, with no clear D. The CDR3 extends over 14 amino acids. Trimming took off 1 base at V and 1 base at J, with 7 bases between the two ends. Germline CDR1 reads SEHNR; CDR2 reads FQNEAQ (reference sequence). The DNA for the CDR3 is TGTGCCAGCAGCTTAGTTTCTCTCCAAGAGACCCAGTACTTC. Residues: CASSLVSLQETQYF.

The gene calls are TRBV6-1 and TRBJ2-3; 7 positions match TRBD2. Germline CDR1 reads MNHNS; CDR2 reads SASEGT. V shed 7 bases, J shed 0 bases, and the junction held 4 bases outside the gene matches. This CDR3 comprises 14 residues. The CDR3 loop is CASKAGRSTDTQYF. As DNA, the CDR3 is TGTGCCAGCAAAGCGGGGAGGAGCACAGATACGCAGTATTTT.

This chain uses TRBV19 with TRBJ2-3, with 10 bases identical to TRBD1. J was trimmed by 3 bases and V by 6 bases; bases with no gene match: 6. The CDR3 is 15 residues long. Per the germline V gene, CDR1 is LNHDA and CDR2 is SQIVND (reference sequence). The CDR3 nucleotides read TGTGCCAGTAGACCGACAGGGGGCAGAACAGATACGCAGTATTTT. Translation gives CASRPTGGRTDTQYF. Using reference TRBV19 and TRBJ2-3 for the parts outside the CDR3, the full variable domain is DGGITQSPKYLFRKEGQNVTLSCEQNLNHDAMYWYRQDPGQGLRLIYYSQIVNDFQKGDIAEGYSVSREKKESFPLTVTSAQKNPTAFYLCASRPTGGRTDTQYFGPGTRLTVL.

This chain joins TRBV30 and TRBJ2-3, with 10 bases aligning to TRBD1. Germline CDR1 and CDR2: GTSNPN and SVGIG (reference sequence). The ends lost 3 bases at V and 3 bases at J; junction bases unmatched: 6. CDR3 length: 15 residues. CDR3 sequence reads: CAWSLGTGATDTQYF. The CDR3 DNA sequence: TGTGCCTGGAGCTTGGGGACAGGGGCGACAGATACGCAGTATTTT.

The rearrangement uses TRBV20-1 and TRBJ2-1, with 7 bases matching TRBD1. Unmatched junction bases numbered 4, after V lost 4 bases and J lost 10 bases. Germline loops: CDR1 DFQATT, CDR2 SNEGSKA (reference sequence). The CDR3 is 11 amino acids. The CDR3 protein is CSANRGGEQFF. The CDR3 region has the DNA TGCAGTGCTAACAGGGGCGGCGAGCAGTTCTTC.

The chain recombines TRBV7-8 with TRBJ1-1; 10 nucleotides align to TRBD1. In germline, CDR1 is SGHVS, CDR2 FQNEAQ. The length of the CDR3 is 15 residues. After removal of 4 bases from V and 0 bases from J, the junction contained 2 bases not matched to a gene. The CDR3 DNA reads TGTGCCAGCAGCTCGGACAGGGGGATGAACACTGAAGCTTTCTTT. This encodes CASSSDRGMNTEAFF.

The rearrangement joins TRBV5-1 to TRBJ2-5, with 10 bases identical to TRBD1. The DNA matches TRBJ2-7 better at its end, which makes the J call doubtful. The CDR3 runs 15 residues. Per germline, CDR1 SGHRS and CDR2 YFSETQ. The DNA for the CDR3 is TGCGCCAGCAGCCAGGGACAGGGGACCTCCTACGAGCAGTACTTC. It yields the protein CASSQGQGTSYEQYF.

The J gene is TRBJ2-7, the V gene TRBV19, with 7 bases fitting TRBD1. The germline V gene has CDR1 LNHDA and CDR2 SQIVND (reference sequence). The CDR3 has 14 residues. The V segment lost 4 bases and the J segment 4 bases; nucleotides outside the gene matches: 7. CDR3 coding DNA: TGTGCCAGTAGTAGAGGACAGGCAGATTACGAGCAGTACTTC. Its protein is CASSRGQADYEQYF.